This entry lists 23 T cell receptor beta chains sequenced from one sample in a study of CD4 T cells in relation to SARS-CoV-2 and coronaviruses. The antigens for these receptors are not known. Sequencing used immunoSEQ multiplex PCR; TCRdb keeps in-frame clones, though not all of them. In the table there are about 24,000 clones, about three quarters of which are singletons. The unexposed donors gave CD4+ T cells in about 2010-2018, prior to COVID-19. CD4+ T cells were isolated from the cells after about nine days of culture. Sequenced input: CD4+ T cells from PBMCs, cultured in vitro. The receptors were sampled from a human donor in good health.

This clone is a singleton in its sample. The CDR3 bases are TGTGCCAGCAGCTTAGAGAGGAAACTAGCGGGTATAGGCGAGCAGTACTTC. Translated: CASSLERKLAGIGEQYF. V and J are TRBV7-9 and TRBJ2-7, with 9 bases fitting TRBD2. With V trimmed by 1 base and J by 6 bases, 13 bases remained unmatched. The CDR3 covers 17 residues. Per the germline V gene, CDR1 is SEHNR and CDR2 is FQNEAQ (reference sequence).

This clone was found a few times. V is TRBV2 and J is TRBJ2-2; D not resolved. V shed 4 bases and J shed 5 bases, with 14 bases lying between them. Germline CDR1 reads SNHLY; CDR2 reads FYNNEI. This CDR3 is built from 15 residues. CDR3 nucleotide sequence: TGTGCCAGCAGTGTGGGCCCGGGTGTTACCGGGGAGCTGTTTTTT. Translation gives CASSVGPGVTGELFF.

The J gene is TRBJ2-6, the V gene TRBV6-1; 9 bases fit TRBD1. After removal of 3 bases from V and 0 bases from J, the junction contained 9 bases not matched to a gene. CDR1 is MNHNS, CDR2 SASEGT, per germline. The CDR3 consists of 19 residues. CDR3 amino acids: CASSEGRQGGGSGANVLTF. Here the CDR3 DNA reads TGTGCCAGCAGTGAGGGGAGACAGGGGGGAGGCTCTGGGGCCAACGTCCTGACTTTC.

This chain joins TRBV5-1 and TRBJ2-3; 11 bases match TRBD2. CDR3 length: 16 amino acids. V was clipped by 0 bases and J by 6 bases; unmatched bases: 6. CDR1 SGHRS and CDR2 YFSETQ come from the germline V gene. In nucleotides, the CDR3 is TGCGCCAGCAGCTTGGCCGCACTAGCGGGGGCCGATACGCAGTATTTT. This gives the protein CASSLAALAGADTQYF.

CDR3 sequence: CASSLPQTNSPLHF. The CDR3, as DNA: TGCGCCAGCAGCTTGCCACAGACTAATTCACCCCTCCACTTT. This chain joins TRBV5-1 and TRBJ1-6; D gene unclear. Trimming cost V 1 base and J 6 bases, with 8 bases left between them. Germline V gene data show CDR1 as SGHRS and CDR2 as YFSETQ. This CDR3 is built from 14 residues.

This rearrangement joins TRBV11-2 to TRBJ2-7, with 7 bases that match TRBD1. CDR1 SGHAT and CDR2 FQNNGV come from the germline V gene. V gave up 7 bases and J gave up 4 bases; unmatched junction bases: 10. The CDR3 has 14 residues. CDR3 sequence: CASTQTDRSYEQYF. The CDR3 DNA is TGTGCCAGCACCCAGACGGACAGGAGTTACGAGCAGTACTTC.

V is TRBV4-1 and J is TRBJ2-7; TRBD2 agrees at 8 bases. This CDR3 comprises 16 residues. V was pared by 4 bases and J by 2 bases, with 10 bases of the junction left unmatched. Per the germline V gene, CDR1 is MGHRA and CDR2 is YSYEKL. The CDR3 region has the DNA TGCGCCAGCAGCCCGTCAACTAGCGGTCGTGCCTACGAGCAGTACTTC. Protein: CASSPSTSGRAYEQYF.

The chain combines TRBV2 with TRBJ2-3, with D perhaps matching TRBD1 (6 bases). V lost 3 bases and J 3 bases, leaving 10 bases between the germline ends. There are 14 residues in the CDR3. CDR1 is SNHLY and CDR2 is FYNNEI in the germline V gene. The CDR3 loop is CASSDVQGTDTQYF. The CDR3 nucleotides are TGTGCCAGCAGTGATGTTCAGGGGACAGATACGCAGTATTTT.

This chain links TRBV7-7 with TRBJ1-4; maybe TRBD1 (5 bases). CDR1 is SSHAT and CDR2 is FNYEAQ in the germline V gene (reference sequence). CDR3 length: 13 residues. Trimming pared 4 bases from V and 4 bases from J, leaving 7 bases between. The CDR3 is CASSSGFNEKLFF. The CDR3 bases are TGTGCCAGCAGCTCAGGGTTTAATGAAAAACTGTTTTTT.

The chain combines TRBV30 with TRBJ2-7, with D perhaps matching TRBD1 (6 bases). This CDR3 is built from 12 residues. The germline CDR1 and CDR2 sequences are GTSNPN and SVGIG (reference sequence). V dropped 0 bases and J dropped 4 bases, with 7 bases sitting between them. The CDR3 is CAWSVQGYEQYF. The CDR3 nucleotides are TGTGCCTGGAGTGTACAGGGATACGAGCAGTACTTC.

The genes are TRBV6-6 and TRBJ1-5, with D unclear. CDR1 is MNHNY and CDR2 is SVGAGI in the germline V gene (reference sequence). Trimming removed 6 bases at V and 9 bases at J, with 12 bases between. The CDR3 has 12 residues. For the CDR3, the DNA is TGTGCCAGCAGCCAAGGACTACGGCCCCAGCATTTT. Translating gives CASSQGLRPQHF.

The chain carries TRBV6-6 and TRBJ1-5; D might be TRBD1 (6 bases). This CDR3 is 16 amino acids long. Deletions cut 8 bases from V and 6 bases from J, with 23 bases between. CDR1 and CDR2 from the germline V gene are MNHNY and SVGAGI (reference sequence). The CDR3 DNA reads TGTGCCAGCTCCCTTACGGGCAGGGGAGGAAGTCAGCCCCAGCATTTT. Residues: CASSLTGRGGSQPQHF.

This clone has just a few counts. The rearrangement joins TRBV11-2 to TRBJ2-2; D is ambiguous. Trimming left V 2 bases short and J 4 bases short, with 11 bases between. CDR3 length equals 15 residues. Germline CDR1 reads SGHAT; CDR2 reads FQNNGV. CDR3 nucleotides: TGTGCCAGCAGCTTAAAACTTCCCACCACCGGGGAGCTGTTTTTT. The encoded protein is CASSLKLPTTGELFF.

This clone was observed once. The chain recombines TRBV20-1 with TRBJ2-7; D uncertain. The CDR3 has 12 amino acids. Germline CDR1 DFQATT, CDR2 SNEGSKA (reference sequence). The V end lost 3 bases, the J end lost 4 bases, and 10 bases lay between the germline ends. The CDR3 DNA reads TGCAGTGCTAGTCGGCATGTTTACGAGCAGTACTTC. Translation: CSASRHVYEQYF.

This clone was seen just once. The chain couples TRBV9 to TRBJ2-7; D is unclear. V lost 2 bases and J 0 bases, leaving 12 bases between the germline ends. CDR1 and CDR2 (germline): SGDLS, YYNGEE. The CDR3 spans 15 residues. In nucleotides, the CDR3 is TGTGCCAGCAGCGTCTCCCCACAGAACTCCTACGAGCAGTACTTC. This codes for CASSVSPQNSYEQYF.

The rearrangement joins TRBV7-9 to TRBJ2-2, with unresolved D. Trimming left V 8 bases short and J 1 base short, with 8 bases between. This CDR3 has 13 residues. Per the germline V gene, CDR1 is SEHNR and CDR2 is FQNEAQ (reference sequence). This chain's CDR3 is CASAPMNTGELFF. The CDR3, as DNA: TGTGCCAGCGCCCCGATGAACACCGGGGAGCTGTTTTTT.

The chain employs TRBV6-5 and TRBJ2-6; the D call may be TRBD1 or TRBD2 (5 bases each). Germline CDR1 MNHEY, CDR2 SVGAGI. This CDR3 has 15 residues. The V gene lost 7 bases and the J gene lost 1 base, with 11 bases spanning the gap. The DNA of the CDR3 is TGTGCCAGCACCGGGGCCGTTTCTGGGGCCAACGTCCTGACTTTC. Translated: CASTGAVSGANVLTF.

The count of this clone is one. The chain employs TRBV10-3 and TRBJ2-7; D possibly corresponds to TRBD1 (5 bases). Trimming cost V 8 bases and J 1 base, with 9 bases left between them. The V gene's germline CDR1 is ENHRY and CDR2 SYGVKD. This CDR3 comprises 12 residues. The CDR3 bases are TGTGCCATCGGCAGGGAATCCTACGAGCAGTACTTC. Amino acids: CAIGRESYEQYF.

The V call is TRBV20-1, the J call TRBJ2-7; 11 bases agree with TRBD2. Unmatched junction bases numbered 10, after V lost 3 bases and J lost 3 bases. This CDR3 contains 16 residues. Looked up from germline, CDR1 is DFQATT and CDR2 is SNEGSKA (reference sequence). CDR3 in DNA: TGCAGTGCTAGTTTGGTAGCGGGAGGGCCTGGCTACGAGCAGTACTTC. This sequence encodes CSASLVAGGPGYEQYF.

The gene calls are TRBV7-9 and TRBJ2-5; 13 bases are shared with TRBD2. V shed 4 bases and J 4 bases; nucleotides not matched to a gene: 9. The length of the CDR3 is 17 residues. Germline-derived CDR1 and CDR2 are SEHNR and FQNEAQ (reference sequence). CDR3 sequence: CASSYGLAGVNRETQYF. The CDR3 DNA follows: TGTGCCAGCAGCTACGGACTAGCGGGAGTGAATCGAGAGACCCAGTACTTC. The full variable domain, its missing parts supplied by reference TRBV7-9 and TRBJ2-5, is DTGVSQNPRHKITKRGQNVTFRCDPISEHNRLYWYRQTLGQGPEFLTYFQNEAQLEKSRLLSDRFSAERPKGSFSTLEIQRTEQGDSAMYLCASSYGLAGVNRETQYFGPGTRLLVL.

This rearrangement joins TRBV5-1 to TRBJ2-3; TRBD1 agrees at 10 bases. Trimming took 4 bases from V and 6 from J; bases not matched to a gene: 11. Germline CDR1 is SGHRS and CDR2 is YFSETQ. The CDR3 contains 16 residues. The CDR3 DNA sequence: TGCGCCAGCAGCCTGGAGGGACAGGGGCATTCGGATACGCAGTATTTT. This translates into CASSLEGQGHSDTQYF.

V gene TRBV6-1 combines with J gene TRBJ2-7; 8 bases are shared with TRBD2. Germline CDR1 is MNHNS and CDR2 is SASEGT. The CDR3 totals 18 residues. The junction had 15 bases not matched to a gene; V was cut back by 4 bases and J by 1 base. In DNA, the CDR3 is TGTGCCAGCAGTGTACGGCGGGCGGGGGGCGATTCTTCCTACGAGCAGTACTTC. As protein: CASSVRRAGGDSSYEQYF.

This chain uses TRBV12-3 or TRBV12-4 with TRBJ1-1, with unresolved D. The CDR3 is 12 residues long. Trimming cost V 8 bases and J 8 bases, with 15 bases left between them. For the CDR3, the DNA is TGTGCCAGCGTAGACTTCCCCCAGGAAGCTTTCTTT. This translates into CASVDFPQEAFF.